Given below is one T cell receptor beta chain in context. Using immunoSEQ multiplex PCR, the repertoire was profiled, and TCRdb retains in-frame clones only, with some absent. The sample lists about 80,000 clones; roughly 80% were seen once. The data stem from a study of blood T cell repertoires in COVID-19. Study details: Some COVID-19 samples were acute and others convalescent; all came from the United States, Italy and Spain. T cells, B-cell-depleted T cells, or PBMCs supplied cDNA or gDNA.

The CDR3 runs 11 residues. Trimming left V 3 bases short and J 10 bases short, with 12 bases between. Looked up from germline, CDR1 is DFQATT and CDR2 is SNEGSKA (reference sequence). This receptor was taken from a woman in her 70s with acute or convalescent COVID-19. The sequenced sample consisted of peripheral blood. The chain is built from TRBV20-1 and TRBJ1-2; D unresolved. CDR3 sequence (DNA): TGCAGTGCTAGTACGTACCCAGACTACACCTTC. It codes for CSASTYPDYTF.